The source of this T cell receptor (beta chain) is a study of blood T cell repertoires in COVID-19. As for the study in general: In each case, the material was cDNA or gDNA derived from T cells, B-cell-depleted T cells, or PBMCs.

Per the germline V gene, CDR1 is PRHDT and CDR2 is FYEKMQ (reference sequence). CDR3 length: 14 amino acids. V was trimmed by 7 bases and J by 0 bases, leaving 13 bases between them. Original processing methods: The authors estimated nucleated cell counts from reference gene primer amplification. The method was immunoSEQ multiplex PCR; TCRdb's version includes in-frame clones alone and lacks a portion of them. For V, J and clone size, that table is used; D and trimming come from the DNA. The table includes 150,000 to 180,000 clones, around 85% detected once. This chain connects TRBV13 to TRBJ2-7, with TRBD1 as a possible D gene (6 bases). Sequencing was performed on peripheral blood. This sequence originates from a woman aged 65 to 85 with acute or convalescent COVID-19. CDR3 residues: CASNSAGVSYEQYF. CDR3 nucleotide sequence: TGTGCCAGCAATTCAGCAGGGGTCTCCTACGAGCAGTACTTC.